This TCR beta chain was sequenced for a study of blood T cell repertoires in COVID-19. Repertoires were generated with immunoSEQ multiplex PCR, while TCRdb's copy carries only in-frame clones and drops some. Among around 100,000 clones listed, roughly 90% were seen once. Germline lookup yields CDR1 SNHLY and CDR2 FYNNEI. V lost 5 bases and J lost 3, with 11 bases in between. The CDR3 length is 14 residues. The chain couples TRBV2 to TRBJ1-5; TRBD1 is a possible D gene (5 bases). This clonotype originated in a woman in her fifties or sixties with acute or convalescent COVID-19. The sequenced sample was peripheral blood. The CDR3 loop reads CASSFDSTNQPQHF. CDR3 bases: TGTGCCAGCAGTTTCGACAGCACCAATCAGCCCCAGCATTTT.